One sample yielded the 27 T cell receptor beta chains listed below, sequenced in a study of T cells in Graves' hyperthyroidism and ophthalmopathy. Researchers took RNA transcripts and amplified the TCR beta CDR3 regions from them. HTBI primers were used for first-round RT-PCR of the TCR CDR3. TCRdb reprocessed the multiplex PCR reads with MiXCR, giving one entry per CDR3 protein. The table records about 500,000 distinct CDR3 sequences, 17% of them present only once. The sample was blood. The receptors originated from a woman between 18 and 29 years old with Graves' ophthalmopathy.

This clonotype showed up many times. The rearrangement links TRBV27 to TRBJ2-5, with 11 nucleotides matching TRBD2. Trimming took 3 bases from V and 1 from J; bases not matched to a gene: 7. Germline CDR1 reads MNHEY; CDR2 reads SMNVEV (reference sequence). The CDR3 runs to 17 residues. CDR3 protein: CASSFQTSGAIQETQYF. In nucleotides, the CDR3 is TGTGCCAGCAGTTTCCAGACTAGCGGGGCGATCCAAGAGACCCAGTACTTC.

J is TRBJ2-7 and V is TRBV6-2 or TRBV6-3; TRBD1 agrees at 9 bases. The CDR3 loop spans 14 amino acids. The V segment lost 0 bases and the J segment 3 bases; nucleotides outside the gene matches: 0. In germline, CDR1 is MNHEY, CDR2 SVGEGT. The CDR3 sequence: CASSYSGQGYEQYF. The CDR3 coding sequence is TGTGCCAGCAGTTACTCGGGACAGGGCTACGAGCAGTACTTC.

This clonotype was counted between two and nine times. The chain carries TRBV28 and TRBJ2-5; 7 bases align to TRBD1. V shed 2 bases, J shed 5 bases, and the junction held 8 bases outside the gene matches. Germline V lookup: CDR1 MDHEN, CDR2 SYDVKM. The CDR3 extends over 15 amino acids. The CDR3 sequence: CASSLLQGPRETQYF. DNA for the CDR3: TGTGCCAGCAGTTTACTACAGGGGCCTCGGGAGACCCAGTACTTC.

A few counts support this clonotype. The genes are TRBV27 and TRBJ2-1; perhaps TRBD2 as D (6 bases). Germline CDR1 is MNHEY and CDR2 is SMNVEV (reference sequence). Trimming cost V 5 bases and J 5 bases, with 22 bases left between them. The CDR3 covers 17 residues. This chain's CDR3 is CASSQLDLARLNNEQFF. CDR3 in DNA: TGTGCCAGCAGTCAGCTAGATCTAGCGAGACTTAACAATGAGCAGTTCTTC.

The rearrangement joins TRBV5-1 to TRBJ1-4; tentatively, D is TRBD1 (6 bases). With 4 bases removed from V and 3 bases from J, the gap between germline ends came to 10 bases. The germline gives CDR1 SGHRS, CDR2 YFSETQ. The CDR3 spans 14 residues. The CDR3, as DNA: TGCGCCAGCAGCGTGGACAGATCTAATGAAAAACTGTTTTTT. Amino acid sequence: CASSVDRSNEKLFF.

This clonotype came up many times. This chain links TRBV20-1 with TRBJ1-2; D might be TRBD1 (5 bases). The CDR3 loop spans 12 amino acids. The V end lost 5 bases, the J end lost 1 base, and 8 bases lay between the germline ends. Germline CDR1 DFQATT, CDR2 SNEGSKA (reference sequence). The CDR3: CSAHDSNYGYTF. Written as DNA, the CDR3 is TGCAGTGCTCACGACAGTAACTATGGCTACACCTTC.

This chain uses TRBV5-8 with TRBJ1-2; TRBD1 matches 8 bases. Germline loops: CDR1 SGHTS, CDR2 YDEGEE. The V and J ends lost 0 bases and 6 bases, in that order; junction bases with no gene match: 7. The CDR3 runs 15 residues. The CDR3 bases are TGTGCCAGCAGCTTGGCCGTAACAGGGGGACATGGCTACACCTTC. Translation: CASSLAVTGGHGYTF. The variable domain in full, with the rest retrieved from reference TRBV5-8 and TRBJ1-2, is EAGVTQSPTHLIKTRGQQATLRCSPISGHTSVYWYQQALGLGLQFLLWYDEGEERNRGNFPPRFSGRQFPNYSSELNVNALELEDSALYLCASSLAVTGGHGYTFGSGTRLTVV.

In this sample, this clonotype turned up many times. The chain uses TRBV2 and TRBJ1-3; D perhaps matches TRBD1 (5 bases). With 6 bases removed from V and 0 bases from J, the gap between germline ends came to 9 bases. The CDR3 consists of 14 residues. Germline CDR1 reads SNHLY; CDR2 reads FYNNEI. CDR3 sequence: CASRSGPSGNTIYF. CDR3 DNA: TGTGCCAGCAGGTCGGGACCCTCTGGAAACACCATATATTTT.

This clonotype was detected only once. A much larger clone sits a single nucleotide away, making a read error possible. This sequence joins TRBV6-2 or TRBV6-3 and TRBJ2-3; 8 bases align to TRBD2. The germline V gene has CDR1 MNHEY and CDR2 SVGEGT. With V trimmed by 6 bases and J by 6 bases, 11 bases remained unmatched. CDR3 size: 15 residues. The CDR3 DNA is TGTGCCAGCAGCGCAAGATTAGCGGGACCCGATACGCAGTATTTT. This codes for CASSARLAGPDTQYF.

This clonotype was recorded many times. V gene TRBV6-5 combines with J gene TRBJ2-7, with TRBD1 matching over 7 bases. This CDR3 contains 15 residues. V lost 1 base, J lost 2 bases, and 5 bases stayed unmatched. Germline loops: CDR1 MNHEY, CDR2 SVGAGI. The CDR3 spells CASSYLTGIPYEQYF. DNA of the CDR3: TGTGCCAGCAGTTACTTGACAGGGATCCCCTACGAGCAGTACTTC.

This clonotype came up many times. The rearrangement joins TRBV10-3 to TRBJ1-1, with no clear D. The CDR3 consists of 11 residues. Germline values: CDR1 ENHRY, CDR2 SYGVKD. Trimming pared 5 bases from V and 5 bases from J, leaving 6 bases between. The CDR3 region is CAISPGTEAFF. In DNA form, the CDR3 reads TGTGCCATCAGTCCGGGGACTGAAGCTTTCTTT.

This clonotype was seen many times. The chain combines TRBV3-1 with TRBJ1-1; 8 bases are shared with TRBD1. The CDR3 length is 15 residues. Trimming removed 4 bases from V and 10 bases from J; junction bases left unmatched: 14. Germline CDR1 and CDR2: LGHDT and YNNKEL (reference sequence). As DNA, the CDR3 is TGTGCCAGCAGCCCCGGACAGGGCACAACCAGCGGAGCTTTCTTT. This encodes CASSPGQGTTSGAFF.

In its sample, this clonotype was seen many times. The genes are TRBV11-2 and TRBJ2-3; possible D gene TRBD2, 6 bases. Trimming left V 4 bases short and J 1 base short, with 15 bases between. The CDR3 contains 16 residues. Germline CDR1 is SGHAT and CDR2 is FQNNGV. The CDR3 is CASSSFLGGGTDTQYF. CDR3 DNA: TGTGCCAGCAGCTCGTTTCTCGGGGGTGGCACAGATACGCAGTATTTT.

This clonotype was seen ten or more times. The chain links TRBV7-3 to TRBJ1-2, with TRBD1 identical over 9 bases. Losses at the gene ends were 4 bases for V and 7 bases for J; bases not matched to a gene: 7. CDR1 and CDR2 from the germline V gene are SGHTA and FQGTGA. This CDR3 is built from 14 residues. The CDR3, as DNA: TGTGCCAGCAGCTCAGACGGGACAGGGAGTGGCTACACCTTC. It specifies CASSSDGTGSGYTF.

This clonotype was detected ten times or more. The V call is TRBV7-2, the J call TRBJ2-3, with D maybe TRBD2 (5 bases). Germline lookup yields CDR1 SGHTA and CDR2 FQGNSA. The CDR3 runs 13 residues. Trimming removed 8 bases from V and 2 bases from J, with 11 bases in between. CDR3 sequence reads: CASLATSTDTQYF. The CDR3, as DNA: TGTGCCAGCTTAGCGACCTCCACAGATACGCAGTATTTT.

This clonotype was seen ten or more times. J is TRBJ1-5 and V is TRBV30; 10 nucleotides agree with TRBD1. The junction had 3 bases not matched to a gene; V was cut back by 2 bases and J by 2 bases. Looked up from germline, CDR1 is GTSNPN and CDR2 is SVGIG (reference sequence). The CDR3 totals 15 residues. Here the CDR3 DNA reads TGTGCCTGGAGTAGACAGGGGGCGGGCAATCAGCCCCAGCATTTT. Residues: CAWSRQGAGNQPQHF.

This clonotype was recorded at least ten times. The rearrangement links TRBV27 to TRBJ2-3, with 12 bases identical to TRBD2. Trimming cost V 5 bases and J 3 bases; bases outside gene matches: 12. CDR1 and CDR2 from the germline V gene are MNHEY and SMNVEV (reference sequence). CDR3 size: 18 residues. Here the CDR3 reads CASSTRLASGRVTDTQYF. The DNA for the CDR3 is TGTGCCAGCAGTACACGCCTGGCTAGCGGGAGGGTTACAGATACGCAGTATTTT.

Many counts were recorded for this clonotype. This rearrangement joins TRBV7-9 to TRBJ2-7; D might be TRBD1 or TRBD2, each matching 6 bases. The germline V gene has CDR1 SEHNR and CDR2 FQNEAQ (reference sequence). This CDR3 comprises 14 residues. V was cut by 3 bases and J by 2 bases, with 11 bases left in between. This CDR3 reads CASSLGGLPYEQYF. The DNA for the CDR3 is TGTGCCAGCAGCTTGGGGGGCCTACCCTACGAGCAGTACTTC.

This clonotype was observed a handful of times. This chain connects TRBV5-4 to TRBJ2-7; D might be TRBD2 (7 bases). This CDR3 has 14 amino acids. CDR1 and CDR2 from the germline V gene are SGHNT and YYREEE (reference sequence). Trimming cost V 2 bases and J 7 bases, with 16 bases left between them. The chain's CDR3 is CASSLGGGIGEQYF. In DNA form, the CDR3 reads TGTGCCAGCAGCTTAGGGGGAGGGATTGGGGAGCAGTACTTC.

The rearrangement links TRBV5-8 to TRBJ2-7; perhaps TRBD1 as D (5 bases). The CDR3 runs to 14 residues. V was cut by 7 bases and J by 1 base, with 15 bases left in between. Germline assignment: CDR1 SGHTS and CDR2 YDEGEE. CDR3 DNA: TGTGCCAGCCGATCCCGACAGACTTCCTACGAGCAGTACTTC. This codes for CASRSRQTSYEQYF.

This chain joins TRBV15 and TRBJ1-3, with D perhaps matching TRBD1 (5 bases). The CDR3 loop spans 15 amino acids. V was shortened by 4 bases and J by 5 bases, with 15 bases between the two germline ends. From germline, CDR1 is LNHNV and CDR2 YYDKDF (reference sequence). DNA of the CDR3: TGTGCCACCAGCATCGGGACCCCGACGAGAAACACCATATATTTT. Translating it yields CATSIGTPTRNTIYF.

The genes are TRBV6-2 or TRBV6-3 and TRBJ2-7; 8 bases match TRBD2. With 6 bases clipped from V and 0 bases from J, the junction kept 7 bases outside the gene matches. Germline loops: CDR1 MNHEY, CDR2 SVGEGT. The length of the CDR3 is 15 residues. CDR3 nucleotides: TGTGCCAGCAGCCGATATAGCGGGGCCTCCTACGAGCAGTACTTC. This codes for CASSRYSGASYEQYF.

With respect to this clonotype: This may be a read error, as it is one base from a much larger clone. The J gene is TRBJ1-5, the V gene TRBV28, with D hard to call. Looked up from germline, CDR1 is MDHEN and CDR2 is SYDVKM. The CDR3 loop spans 14 amino acids. The V end lost 2 bases, the J end lost 3 bases, and 8 bases lay between the germline ends. CDR3 loop: CASSLRENNQPQHF. CDR3 nucleotides: TGTGCCAGCAGTTTACGAGAAAACAATCAGCCCCAGCATTTT.

This clonotype showed up just a few times. J is TRBJ1-3 and V is TRBV5-1, with D maybe TRBD1 (5 bases). V lost 7 bases to trimming and J lost 4 bases, with 12 bases between them. CDR3 length equals 13 residues. CDR1 SGHRS and CDR2 YFSETQ come from the germline V gene. CDR3 coding DNA: TGCGCCAGCTCGGGACCTTCAGGAAACACCATATATTTT. Protein product: CASSGPSGNTIYF.

This clonotype was observed many times. The genes are TRBV2 and TRBJ2-7, with a weak D call TRBD2 (6 bases). V lost 0 bases, J lost 0 bases, and 6 bases lay in between. Germline CDR1 SNHLY, CDR2 FYNNEI. The CDR3 has 14 amino acids. CDR3 nucleotides: TGTGCCAGCAGTGAAGCGCGGGGCTCCTACGAGCAGTACTTC. This translates into CASSEARGSYEQYF.

There are a few counts of this clonotype. This rearrangement joins TRBV5-1 to TRBJ1-1, with D possibly TRBD1 on 5 matching bases. Germline CDR1 and CDR2: SGHRS and YFSETQ. This CDR3 region has 17 residues. The V and J ends lost 3 bases and 0 bases respectively, with 18 bases between them. The CDR3: CASSSVRDQGMNTEAFF. The CDR3 nucleotides are TGCGCCAGCAGCTCAGTCCGGGACCAGGGAATGAACACTGAAGCTTTCTTT.

This clonotype was recorded at least ten times. The chain employs TRBV27 and TRBJ1-2; D remains unclear. CDR1 and CDR2 (germline): MNHEY, SMNVEV (reference sequence). V was shortened by 4 bases and J by 0 bases, with 18 bases between the two germline ends. This CDR3 spans 17 amino acids. CDR3 loop: CASSSQFPTPANYGYTF. CDR3 coding DNA: TGTGCCAGCAGTTCGCAATTTCCCACTCCCGCTAACTATGGCTACACCTTC.